This TCR beta chain derives from a study of T-cell memory formation after mild COVID-19. One entry per CDR3 protein results from TCRdb running MiXCR on the 5' RACE reads. The sample includes 40,000 to 60,000 distinct CDR3 sequences, 10% to 15% seen only once; the top ten take approximately 25%. V was clipped by 3 bases and J by 11 bases, with 15 bases between them. Germline V gives CDR1 SGHDT, CDR2 YYEEEE. The CDR3 extends over 13 amino acids. The specimen sequenced was PBMCs or a T cell subset sorted from them (not recorded which). The chain couples TRBV5-6 to TRBJ1-5; TRBD1 is a possible D gene (6 bases). This receptor was identified in a man aged 18 to 29 who had mild COVID-19 (a few samples of this study predate the infection). Cell type and time point are not known. CDR3: CASSSGGTPAQHF. Written as DNA, the CDR3 is TGTGCCAGCAGCTCGGGGGGCACCCCGGCCCAGCATTTT.